Following are 3 T cell receptor beta chains from one sample sequenced in a study of regulatory T cells. Findings of the study overall: Hydrophobic residues at CDR3 positions 6 and 7 were enriched in conventional CD4+ T cells of CD3G-deficient patients.

Their antigen targets remain unknown. Amplification used 52 TRBV primers and 13 TRBJ primers. TCRdb keeps only in-frame clones here, not all; method: immunoSEQ multiplex PCR. The sample has about 29,000 clones, 80% to 95% seen once. The source material was conventional CD4+ T cells sorted from blood. The receptors derive from a young adult with CD3G deficiency.

In DNA form, the CDR3 reads TGTGCCAGCAGCTTGAAGGGACAATACACAGATACGCAGTATTTT. This encodes CASSLKGQYTDTQYF. The chain combines TRBV7-9 with TRBJ2-3; D is perhaps TRBD1 (6 bases). The CDR3 length is 15 residues. V lost 3 bases and J lost 2, with 12 bases in between. Germline V gives CDR1 SEHNR, CDR2 FQNEAQ (reference sequence).

The chain links TRBV19 to TRBJ2-7; D could derive from TRBD1 or TRBD2 (5 bases each). CDR1 LNHDA and CDR2 SQIVND come from the germline V gene (reference sequence). Trimming removed 5 bases from V and 2 bases from J, with 22 bases in between. This CDR3 comprises 17 residues. This chain's CDR3 is CASSAQAGRVLAYEQYV. CDR3 bases: TGTGCCAGTAGTGCTCAGGCGGGCAGGGTGTTGGCCTACGAGCAGTACGTC.

As DNA, the CDR3 is TGTGCCAGCAGTACCCCGACTCCGGGACATCACACCGGGGAGCTGTTTTTT. As protein: CASSTPTPGHHTGELFF. The chain combines TRBV28 with TRBJ2-2; maybe TRBD1 (6 bases). Germline CDR1 is MDHEN and CDR2 is SYDVKM. This CDR3 is 17 amino acids long. V lost 5 bases and J lost 3, with 19 bases in between.